A selection of T cell receptor beta chains follows, all from one sample in a study of T cells in Graves' hyperthyroidism and ophthalmopathy. In TCRdb, the multiplex PCR reads were re-called with MiXCR into one record per CDR3 protein. The sample yields more than 300,000 distinct CDR3 sequences, 15% to 20% seen once. Sequenced sample: blood. These receptors were taken from a woman in her thirties with Graves' hyperthyroidism that later progressed to Graves' ophthalmopathy. Each CDR3 is given with its conserved first and last residue. D genes are given only for firm matches. A clone size is listed for some rows: how often the clone was seen (once, few, many), or a class if it is expanded.

J gene	clone size	V gene	D gene	CDR3 DNA	CDR3 protein
TRBJ1-2	many	TRBV13	NA	TGTGCCAGCAGCGCCGGAACAGGGTTCGATGGCTACACCTTC	CASSAGTGFDGYTF
TRBJ1-6	NA	TRBV6-2/TRBV6-3	TRBD1	TGTGCCAGCAGTCTCACCGGGACAGGTGGCTATAATTCACCCCTCCACTTT	CASSLTGTGGYNSPLHF
TRBJ2-7	NA	TRBV20-1	NA	TGCAGTGCTAGAGATTGGCAGGCCTACGAGCAGTACTTC	CSARDWQAYEQYF
TRBJ1-1	NA	TRBV30	NA	TGTGCCTGGGTTACAGAGAGGAACACTGAAGCTTTCTTT	CAWVTERNTEAFF
TRBJ2-7	many	TRBV30	NA	TGTGCCTGGAGTCAGCCGACGGGTAATTATTACGAGCAGTACTTC	CAWSQPTGNYYEQYF
TRBJ1-2	many	TRBV20-1	NA	TGCAGTGCTCCCCGGGGGAGGGTTTCAGCCGTGGAAACGAACTATGGCTACACCTTC	CSAPRGRVSAVETNYGYTF
TRBJ2-7	few	TRBV28	TRBD1	TGTGCCAGCAGTTTACTTTTCATGGGACAGGGTGGAGAGCAGTACTTC	CASSLLFMGQGGEQYF
TRBJ1-6	few	TRBV7-9	NA	TGTGCCCTGCGGGGTGCTGGGGATTCACCCCTCCACTTT	CALRGAGDSPLHF
TRBJ1-1	many	TRBV28	NA	TGTGCCAGCAGCAATCGGACATGGTACCAAAACACTGAAGCTTTCTTT	CASSNRTWYQNTEAFF
TRBJ2-2	NA	TRBV11-2	NA	TGTGCCAGCAGCCCCGGAGTGTGGAGGGCGCAGGAGCTGTTTTTT	CASSPGVWRAQELFF
TRBJ2-7	NA	TRBV20-1	NA	TGCAGAGCGAGTAAGGAGAGCTCCTACGAGCAGTACTTC	CRASKESSYEQYF
TRBJ1-5	NA	TRBV19	NA	TGTGCCAGTAGTATAACTGGCCCAAATCAGCCCCAGCATTTT	CASSITGPNQPQHF
TRBJ2-1	many	TRBV20-1	NA	TGCAGTGCTAGAGACCCTCGGACTAGGGGGTTCAATGAGCAGTTCTTC	CSARDPRTRGFNEQFF
TRBJ1-2	few	TRBV14	NA	TGTGCCAGCAGCCAAGATAGAGGGGGGTTCTATGGCTACACCTTC	CASSQDRGGFYGYTF
TRBJ2-3	many	TRBV11-3	NA	TGTGCCAGCAGCCCAAGTGGCCTCACAGATACGCAGTATTTT	CASSPSGLTDTQYF
TRBJ2-1	NA	TRBV28	TRBD2	TGTGCCAGCAGCCCCTTGTTCCGCGCTAGCGGGAGAGGAAATGAGCAGTTCTTC	CASSPLFRASGRGNEQFF
TRBJ1-3	many	TRBV25-1	NA	TGTGCCAGCACTCTTGGAAACACCATATATTTT	CASTLGNTIYF
TRBJ2-7	few	TRBV5-1	NA	TGCGCCAGCAGCTTGGAGGCAAGCGTCTACGAGCAGTACTTC	CASSLEASVYEQYF
TRBJ2-5	many	TRBV20-1	TRBD1	TGCAGTGCCGGCCCAGGGGGCTCGGGGCAAGAGACCCAGTACTTC	CSAGPGGSGQETQYF
TRBJ2-7	few	TRBV6-1	NA	TGTGCCTCGTCAGGGGACCTCAGCTCCTACGAGCAGTACTTC	CASSGDLSSYEQYF
TRBJ2-2	NA	TRBV27	NA	TGTGCCAGCAGTCCCAGGAGGGAATTCACCGGGGAGCTGTTTTTT	CASSPRREFTGELFF
TRBJ1-1	few	TRBV28	TRBD1	TGTGCCAGCAGTTACCCCGGGACAGGGGGCCTGAACACTGAAGCTTTCTTT	CASSYPGTGGLNTEAFF
TRBJ2-5	many	TRBV6-6	NA	TGTGCCAGCAGTTACTCTTCGGAGGGGCCGCAGACCCAGTACTTC	CASSYSSEGPQTQYF
TRBJ2-5	few	TRBV6-1	NA	TGTGCCAGCATCGTAAGAACAACCCAGTACTTC	CASIVRTTQYF
TRBJ1-6	NA	TRBV5-1	TRBD1	TGCGCCAGCAGCGTGACAGGGACTAATTCACCCCTCCACTTT	CASSVTGTNSPLHF
TRBJ2-6	many	TRBV7-9	NA	TGTGCCAGCAGCTTATCAGGCAGGGCTGCACACTCTGGGGCCAACGTCCTGACTTTC	CASSLSGRAAHSGANVLTF
TRBJ1-3	many	TRBV3-1	NA	TGTGCCAGCAGCCAGACGAAGACGGGAAACACCATATATTTT	CASSQTKTGNTIYF
TRBJ1-4	few	TRBV19	NA	TGTGCCAGTAGTTTCGGAGGGAATGAAAAACTGTTTTTT	CASSFGGNEKLFF
TRBJ1-5	NA	TRBV19	TRBD1	TGTGCCAGTAGTGCCGACAGGGGGCGGGGCAATCAGCCCCAGCATTTT	CASSADRGRGNQPQHF
TRBJ2-7	many	TRBV19	TRBD1	TGTGCCAGTAGTTCCCCAGGGGGCCTAGACTACGAGCAGTACTTC	CASSSPGGLDYEQYF